This TCR beta chain was obtained from a study of cytomegalovirus exposure and HLA in healthy donors. Study-wide results and caveats: Reports indicated that the classifier achieved high specificity and sensitivity in diagnosing cytomegalovirus status. In the 120 or so validation repertoires, roughly 94% of cluster scores exceeded 0, per a later analysis. Specificity of three CMV-associated chains for CMV antigens was verified in vitro. Most TCR sequences proved rare, with some public TCRs found in many donors.

Data came from immunoSEQ multiplex PCR; TCRdb stores just in-frame clones and leaves some out. This sample has 85,000 to 90,000 clones; 95% to 98% occur once, and the top ten carry more than 0.65%. This CDR3 is built from 15 residues. Germline lookup yields CDR1 MNHEY and CDR2 SVGAGI. V lost 5 bases and J lost 6; bases outside the gene matches: 8. To note about this clone: Its antigen is still unknown.

Material for sequencing was PBMCs. The rearrangement joins TRBV6-5 to TRBJ2-2, with TRBD2 matching 8 bases. This TCR derives from a man aged 18 to 29 in good health and CMV-seronegative. In nucleotides, the CDR3 is TGTGCCAGCAGTACCACTAGCGGTCTCCCCGGGGAGCTGTTTTTT. Translation: CASSTTSGLPGELFF.